Below are 15 T cell receptor beta chains sequenced from a single sample in a study of CD8 T cells in ankylosing spondylitis. Findings of the study overall: Ankylosing spondylitis blood seemed to carry a telltale TCR beta motif made of under ten highly homologous variants.

Via MiXCR, TCRdb re-called the 5' RACE reads, giving one row per CDR3 protein. The sample records hundreds of thousands of distinct CDR3 sequences, 17% being singletons. Their target antigens are unknown. Source material: blood, either unsorted or a sorted T cell fraction (not recorded which). The receptors derive from a male donor with ankylosing spondylitis.

This clonotype was detected a few times. The V and J genes are TRBV6-5 and TRBJ1-6; TRBD1 agrees at 8 bases. Trimming removed 0 bases from V and 7 bases from J; junction bases left unmatched: 2. CDR1 is MNHEY and CDR2 is SVGAGI in the germline V gene. The CDR3 is 15 residues long. CDR3 loop: CASSYSGDRNSPLHF. The CDR3 region has the DNA TGTGCCAGCAGTTACTCGGGGGACAGGAATTCACCCCTCCACTTT.

This clonotype appeared a few times. The rearrangement joins TRBV7-2 to TRBJ1-4; 9 bases agree with TRBD1. CDR1 is SGHTA and CDR2 is FQGNSA in the germline V gene. The V and J ends lost 5 bases and 6 bases, in that order; junction bases with no gene match: 4. The CDR3 spans 14 residues. The CDR3 nucleotides read TGTGCCAGCAGCCTTGGGACAGGGTATGAAAAACTGTTTTTT. Protein sequence: CASSLGTGYEKLFF. Together with reference TRBV7-2 and TRBJ1-4, the CDR3 gives the full variable domain: GAGVSQSPSNKVTEKGKDVELRCDPISGHTALYWYRQSLGQGLEFLIYFQGNSAPDKSGLPSDRFSAERTGGSVSTLTIQRTQQEDSAVYLCASSLGTGYEKLFFGSGTQLSVL.

The rearrangement uses TRBV18 and TRBJ2-6; no definite D call. Trimming stripped 3 bases from V and 4 bases from J, with 16 bases between. The CDR3 length is 17 residues. CDR1 and CDR2 from the germline V gene are KGHSH and LQKENI. CDR3 amino acids: CASSPNDATRGANVLTF. The CDR3 nucleotides are TGTGCCAGCTCACCGAACGACGCGACCCGCGGGGCCAACGTCCTGACTTTC.

This chain links TRBV20-1 with TRBJ2-1; D may match TRBD1 or TRBD2 (6 bases each). This CDR3 region has 17 residues. Germline V gene lookup returns CDR1 DFQATT and CDR2 SNEGSKA (reference sequence). The V end lost 0 bases, the J end lost 7 bases, and 22 bases lay between the germline ends. CDR3 loop: CSARDRVGGATRNEQFF. CDR3 nucleotides: TGCAGTGCTAGAGATAGGGTGGGGGGCGCAACTAGGAATGAGCAGTTCTTC.

This chain uses TRBV29-1 with TRBJ2-3, with 8 positions matching TRBD2. Per the germline V gene, CDR1 is SQVTM and CDR2 is ANQGSEA. J gave up 2 bases and V 4 bases, and 8 bases lay outside the gene matches. The CDR3 has 15 amino acids. CDR3 in DNA: TGCAGCGTTGCCGGGGGGGGGCGAAACACAGATACGCAGTATTTT. This encodes CSVAGGGRNTDTQYF.

This clonotype appeared a few times. The rearrangement joins TRBV21-1 to TRBJ2-5; the table's D call, TRBD1, has no DNA check behind it. TRBV21-1 is reported as a pseudogene. The CDR3 sequence is 17 residues long. The CDR3 DNA reads as TGTGCCAGCAGCAAATACGTGGGGCGTTTCCGGGAAGAGACCCAGTACTTC. The encoded protein is CASSKYVGRFREETQYF.

This clonotype has just a few counts. V gene TRBV20-1 combines with J gene TRBJ1-1, with TRBD1 as a possible D gene (5 bases). Germline lookup yields CDR1 DFQATT and CDR2 SNEGSKA (reference sequence). Trimming took 4 bases from V and 4 from J, leaving 13 bases between them. The CDR3 spans 13 residues. The CDR3 spells CSATAGRGTEAFF. In nucleotides, the CDR3 is TGCAGTGCTACGGCCGGGAGGGGCACTGAAGCTTTCTTT.

This chain links TRBV13 with TRBJ1-2, with 9 bases that match TRBD1. Germline V gene data show CDR1 as PRHDT and CDR2 as FYEKMQ (reference sequence). The CDR3 has 16 amino acids. V shed 2 bases and J 4 bases; nucleotides not matched to a gene: 8. This chain's CDR3 is CASSLRQTGGSYGYTF. CDR3 bases: TGTGCCAGCAGCTTACGTCAGACAGGGGGGTCCTATGGCTACACCTTC.

This clonotype was seen more than once but under ten times. This chain links TRBV4-1 with TRBJ2-2, with TRBD2 identical over 14 bases. V lost 6 bases and J lost 7; bases outside the gene matches: 7. CDR1 is MGHRA, CDR2 YSYEKL, per germline. The CDR3 spans 16 residues. CDR3 residues: CASRGLAGASGGELFF. CDR3 DNA: TGCGCCAGCAGGGGACTAGCGGGGGCTAGCGGCGGGGAGCTGTTTTTT.

This clonotype was seen more than once but under ten times. The chain joins TRBV7-9 to TRBJ1-6; a possible D gene is TRBD1 (5 bases). Germline CDR1 reads SEHNR; CDR2 reads FQNEAQ (reference sequence). V dropped 5 bases and J dropped 4 bases, with 12 bases sitting between them. The CDR3 sequence is 15 residues long. CDR3 DNA sequence: TGTGCCAGCAGCCTCCGGGGGTTGTATAATTCACCCCTCCACTTT. Its protein is CASSLRGLYNSPLHF.

This clonotype was recorded at least ten times. The rearrangement links TRBV20-1 to TRBJ1-5, with D possibly TRBD1 on 5 matching bases. Germline V gives CDR1 DFQATT, CDR2 SNEGSKA (reference sequence). There are 14 residues in the CDR3. With 0 bases removed from V and 2 bases from J, the gap between germline ends came to 8 bases. The DNA of the CDR3 is TGCAGTGCTAGAGACGGGGGTGGCAATCAGCCCCAGCATTTT. It translates to CSARDGGGNQPQHF.

This clonotype has only a few counts. The chain joins TRBV7-2 to TRBJ1-2; TRBD1 might be the D (6 bases). CDR1 is SGHTA and CDR2 is FQGNSA in the germline V gene. The CDR3 runs 13 residues. The V end was cut by 8 bases, the J end by 8 bases, with 18 bases between. The CDR3 sequence is CASRLGGGRGYTF. The CDR3, as DNA: TGTGCCAGCCGCCTAGGAGGGGGAAGAGGCTACACCTTC. The entire variable domain, with the rest obtained from reference TRBV7-2 and TRBJ1-2, is as follows: GAGVSQSPSNKVTEKGKDVELRCDPISGHTALYWYRQSLGQGLEFLIYFQGNSAPDKSGLPSDRFSAERTGGSVSTLTIQRTQQEDSAVYLCASRLGGGRGYTFGSGTRLTVV.

This clonotype was counted between two and nine times. The chain links TRBV20-1 to TRBJ2-5, with no clear D. The CDR3 consists of 14 residues. Trimming shortened V by 1 base and J by 7 bases, and 16 bases separated the two germline ends. The V gene's germline CDR1 is DFQATT and CDR2 SNEGSKA (reference sequence). CDR3 nucleotides: TGCAGTGCTAGAGCCACCCAGATGCCAGGGACCCAGTACTTC. Translation: CSARATQMPGTQYF.

This clonotype was counted between two and nine times. The chain links TRBV9 to TRBJ2-6; D remains ambiguous. Deletions cut 0 bases from V and 0 bases from J, with 7 bases between. The CDR3 is 16 amino acids. CDR1 and CDR2 from the germline V gene are SGDLS and YYNGEE. CDR3 sequence: CASSVVGTSGANVLTF. The CDR3 DNA is TGTGCCAGCAGCGTAGTGGGCACCTCTGGGGCCAACGTCCTGACTTTC.

In this sample, this clonotype turned up a few times. DNA for the CDR3: TGTGCCAGCAGCTTAGATCGGAATTCGAACACTGAAGCTTTCTTT. Residues: CASSLDRNSNTEAFF. The chain joins TRBV7-6 to TRBJ1-1; D gene unclear. The germline gives CDR1 SGHVS, CDR2 FNYEAQ. Deletions cut 1 base from V and 1 base from J, with 10 bases between. The CDR3 totals 15 residues.